Presented here are 25 T cell receptor beta chains from one specimen sequenced in a study of blood T cell repertoires in COVID-19. The assay was immunoSEQ multiplex PCR, and TCRdb's table has in-frame clones only and misses some. The table has a few hundred thousand clones, approximately 83% seen once. Material for sequencing was PBMCs or T cells enriched from blood (not recorded which). These receptors originate from a woman aged 40 to 49 with acute COVID-19.

CDR3 bases: TGTGCCAGCAGCCAAAGCGGTACAGGGTCAGAAAAACTGTTTTTT. The encoded protein is CASSQSGTGSEKLFF. The chain carries TRBV3-1 (or the pseudogene TRBV3-2) and TRBJ1-4, with D possibly being TRBD1 (6 bases). The CDR3 contains 15 residues. Trimming removed 2 bases from V and 8 bases from J, with 15 bases in between. Germline V CDR1 and CDR2: LGHDT, YNNKEL (reference sequence).

The gene calls are TRBV19 and TRBJ1-2; TRBD1 agrees at 7 bases. Germline CDR1 LNHDA, CDR2 SQIVND (reference sequence). This CDR3 region has 16 residues. V was pared by 5 bases and J by 1 base, with 10 bases of the junction left unmatched. DNA for the CDR3: TGTGCCAGTAGTCGACATAGGACAGGAGGTAACTATGGCTACACCTTC. It encodes CASSRHRTGGNYGYTF.

This CDR3 reads CASRLTSGRSSEQFF. The CDR3 DNA reads as TGTGCCAGCAGGTTGACTAGCGGGCGCTCGAGTGAGCAGTTCTTC. The chain uses TRBV28 and TRBJ2-1, with 10 nucleotides matching TRBD2. This CDR3 comprises 15 residues. J lost 9 bases, V lost 6 bases, and 11 bases had no gene match. Germline V gives CDR1 MDHEN, CDR2 SYDVKM.

This rearrangement joins TRBV6-4 to TRBJ2-1, with D possibly being TRBD2 (6 bases). Looked up from germline, CDR1 is MRHNA and CDR2 is SNTAGT. The CDR3 spans 14 residues. Trimming removed 4 bases from V and 7 bases from J, with 14 bases in between. The CDR3 loop is CASSVGGMANEQFF. DNA for the CDR3: TGTGCCAGCAGTGTTGGCGGGATGGCTAATGAGCAGTTCTTC.

The sample holds one count of this clone. The chain carries TRBV18 and TRBJ2-3, with D maybe TRBD2 (6 bases). Germline V lookup: CDR1 KGHSH, CDR2 LQKENI. The CDR3 spans 14 residues. The V gene lost 1 base and the J gene lost 4 bases, with 9 bases spanning the gap. Here the CDR3 reads CASSPRDSSDTQYF. The DNA for the CDR3 is TGTGCCAGCTCACCACGGGACTCATCAGATACGCAGTATTTT.

V and J are TRBV15 and TRBJ1-5; D is ambiguous. The V end was cut by 0 bases, the J end by 0 bases, with 9 bases between. There are 16 residues in the CDR3. Per the germline V gene, CDR1 is LNHNV and CDR2 is YYDKDF (reference sequence). CDR3 nucleotide sequence: TGTGCCACCAGCAGAGATCTGCTCTATAGCAATCAGCCCCAGCATTTT. This gives the protein CATSRDLLYSNQPQHF.

This chain uses TRBV3-1 (or the pseudogene TRBV3-2) with TRBJ2-5, with 8 bases fitting TRBD2. Trimming took 2 bases from V and 2 from J; bases not matched to a gene: 1. The CDR3 runs to 14 residues. Germline-derived CDR1 and CDR2 are LGHDT and YNNKEL (reference sequence). The CDR3 reads CASSQRGGQETQYF. CDR3 sequence (DNA): TGTGCCAGCAGCCAACGGGGGGGGCAAGAGACCCAGTACTTC.

The chain uses TRBV5-1 and TRBJ2-7; D is ambiguous. V was pared by 2 bases and J by 3 bases, with 3 bases between. Germline CDR1 reads SGHRS; CDR2 reads YFSETQ. The CDR3 runs to 11 residues. Written as DNA, the CDR3 is TGCGCCAGCAGCTTCAACTACGAGCAGTACTTC. The encoded protein is CASSFNYEQYF.

The rearrangement uses TRBV10-3 and TRBJ1-2, with unresolved D. This CDR3 region has 14 residues. Germline assignment: CDR1 ENHRY and CDR2 SYGVKD. CDR3 region: CGSSGGPREYGYTF. The CDR3 coding sequence is TGTGGAAGCTCGGGAGGTCCGAGGGAGTATGGCTACACCTTC.

The CDR3 protein is CASSLGLVAGGEQFF. Written as DNA, the CDR3 is TGCGCCAGCAGCTTGGGACTAGTAGCGGGTGGTGAGCAGTTCTTC. The rearrangement links TRBV5-1 to TRBJ2-1; TRBD2 matches at 7 bases. Germline V lookup: CDR1 SGHRS, CDR2 YFSETQ. The J segment lost 9 bases and the V segment lost 0 bases, leaving 9 bases of the junction unmatched. The CDR3 runs 15 residues.

The chain couples TRBV3-1 (or the pseudogene TRBV3-2) to TRBJ1-2, with a weak D call TRBD1 (5 bases). V dropped 3 bases and J dropped 7 bases, with 15 bases sitting between them. The germline gives CDR1 LGHDT, CDR2 YNNKEL (reference sequence). The CDR3 is 14 residues long. CDR3 amino acids: CASSHSRGLRGYTF. In nucleotides, the CDR3 is TGTGCCAGCAGCCATTCCCGGGGACTACGTGGCTACACCTTC.

A word on this clone: A much larger clone lies one base from this, so it may be a read error. The rearrangement links TRBV7-2 to TRBJ2-5; no clear D. This CDR3 contains 11 residues. The V gene lost 4 bases and the J gene lost 3 bases, with 3 bases spanning the gap. In germline, CDR1 is SGHTA, CDR2 FQGNSA. The CDR3 DNA is TGTGCCAGCAGCTCTAAAGAGACCCAGTACTTC. The encoded protein is CASSSKETQYF.

The chain is built from TRBV21-1 and TRBJ1-2; TRBD1, the table's D call, lacks a check against the DNA. TRBV21-1 is deemed a pseudogene. This CDR3 region has 17 residues. This CDR3 reads CASSKRAPGRTGFGYTF. CDR3 DNA sequence: TGTGCCAGCAGCAAAAGGGCCCCAGGAAGGACAGGGTTTGGCTACACCTTC.

The chain employs TRBV10-1 and TRBJ2-3; 10 nucleotides match TRBD2. The CDR3 covers 19 residues. The V gene end was trimmed by 6 bases and the J gene end by 0 bases; junction bases not matched to a gene: 15. Per germline, CDR1 WNHNN and CDR2 SYGVQD (reference sequence). The DNA for the CDR3 is TGCGCCAGCAGGCGATCAGGACTAGCGGATTCAAGTAGCACAGATACGCAGTATTTT. It encodes CASRRSGLADSSSTDTQYF.

V usage is TRBV4-3 and J usage is TRBJ2-3; TRBD1 is a possible D gene (5 bases). V lost 0 bases and J lost 4, with 20 bases in between. Germline V gene data show CDR1 as LGHNA and CDR2 as YSLEER. CDR3 length: 18 amino acids. The CDR3 DNA reads TGCGCCAGCAGCCAAGATGATTTTCAATCGACAGTTTCAGATACGCAGTATTTT. Protein sequence: CASSQDDFQSTVSDTQYF.

V and J are TRBV11-2 and TRBJ2-5; 9 bases match TRBD2. Germline loops: CDR1 SGHAT, CDR2 FQNNGV. V shed 1 base and J 5 bases; nucleotides not matched to a gene: 11. The CDR3 length is 17 residues. CDR3 in amino acids: CASSLGRPSGGIETQYF. Here the CDR3 DNA reads TGTGCCAGCAGCTTAGGCCGTCCGAGCGGGGGGATTGAGACCCAGTACTTC. Filled out from reference TRBV11-2 and TRBJ2-5, the complete variable domain reads EAGVAQSPRYKIIEKRQSVAFWCNPISGHATLYWYQQILGQGPKLLIQFQNNGVVDDSQLPKDRFSAERLKGVDSTLKIQPAKLEDSAVYLCASSLGRPSGGIETQYFGPGTRLLVL.

J is TRBJ2-7 and V is TRBV7-8, with 9 bases fitting TRBD1. The germline V gene has CDR1 SGHVS and CDR2 FQNEAQ. This CDR3 has 16 amino acids. Trimming took 4 bases from V and 2 from J; bases not matched to a gene: 9. Written as DNA, the CDR3 is TGTGCCAGCAGCTACCGATCGGGGACAGGGACCTACGAGCAGTACTTC. It codes for CASSYRSGTGTYEQYF.

The genes are TRBV10-3 and TRBJ1-4, with 9 bases that match TRBD1. Germline CDR1 reads ENHRY; CDR2 reads SYGVKD. The CDR3 sequence is 13 residues long. V shed 10 bases, J shed 5 bases, and the junction held 5 bases outside the gene matches. This chain's CDR3 is CASSGTGNEKLFF. The CDR3 bases are TGTGCCAGCTCCGGGACAGGGAATGAAAAACTGTTTTTT.

The V and J genes are TRBV10-2 and TRBJ1-3; TRBD1 aligns across 7 bases. The germline CDR1 and CDR2 sequences are WSHSY and SAAADI. CDR3 length: 15 residues. The V segment lost 4 bases and the J segment 8 bases; nucleotides outside the gene matches: 11. The CDR3 bases are TGCGCCAGCAGTGGGGGCCAGGGGGGAAGAGACACCATATATTTT. This encodes CASSGGQGGRDTIYF.

This clone was detected only once. V and J are TRBV4-3 and TRBJ1-5; 11 nucleotides line up with TRBD1. V lost 4 bases, J lost 5 bases, and 16 bases stayed unmatched. This CDR3 has 19 residues. Germline assignment: CDR1 LGHNA and CDR2 YSLEER. DNA of the CDR3: TGCGCCAGCAGCCGAAGTTATCGGGTGGGACAGGGGGTGCATCAGCCCCAGCATTTT. Amino acid sequence: CASSRSYRVGQGVHQPQHF.

The chain couples TRBV3-1 (or the pseudogene TRBV3-2) to TRBJ2-1; 10 nucleotides align to TRBD2. The length of the CDR3 is 18 residues. The V gene end was trimmed by 0 bases and the J gene end by 0 bases; junction bases not matched to a gene: 5. In germline, CDR1 is LGHDT, CDR2 YNNKEL (reference sequence). The CDR3 sequence is CASSQDFPSGSSYNEQFF. The CDR3 DNA reads TGTGCCAGCAGCCAAGACTTTCCTAGCGGGAGCTCCTACAATGAGCAGTTCTTC.

The rearrangement links TRBV25-1 to TRBJ1-6, with a weak D call TRBD1 (5 bases). This CDR3 has 15 residues. CDR1 MGHDK and CDR2 SYGVNS come from the germline V gene. The V gene lost 4 bases and the J gene lost 3 bases, with 10 bases spanning the gap. The CDR3 spells CASSVQGYYNSPLHF. CDR3 DNA: TGTGCCAGCAGTGTTCAGGGCTACTATAATTCACCCCTCCACTTT.

The chain links TRBV7-9 to TRBJ2-3; 10 bases are shared with TRBD2. After removal of 3 bases from V and 8 bases from J, the junction contained 8 bases not matched to a gene. The V gene's germline CDR1 is SEHNR and CDR2 FQNEAQ (reference sequence). The CDR3 loop spans 15 amino acids. The CDR3 DNA sequence: TGTGCCAGCAGCTTTGGAGCGGGAGGGCGTGGTACGCAGTATTTT. This encodes CASSFGAGGRGTQYF.

This sequence joins TRBV7-3 and TRBJ2-5; 7 positions match TRBD1. Germline V gene sequence: CDR1 SGHTA, CDR2 FQGTGA. V gave up 6 bases and J gave up 5 bases; unmatched junction bases: 12. This CDR3 comprises 15 residues. DNA for the CDR3: TGTGCCAGCAGGCCGACAGGGTCGCTGCGGGAGACCCAGTACTTC. This translates into CASRPTGSLRETQYF.

This clone was recorded a few times. V is TRBV7-3 and J is TRBJ1-1; D may be TRBD1 (6 bases). The V end lost 1 base, the J end lost 2 bases, and 14 bases lay between the germline ends. From germline, CDR1 is SGHTA and CDR2 FQGTGA. The CDR3 has 16 residues. CDR3 in DNA: TGTGCCAGCAGCTTAAGGAGGGGAGGGGGAAACACTGAAGCTTTCTTT. Its protein is CASSLRRGGGNTEAFF.